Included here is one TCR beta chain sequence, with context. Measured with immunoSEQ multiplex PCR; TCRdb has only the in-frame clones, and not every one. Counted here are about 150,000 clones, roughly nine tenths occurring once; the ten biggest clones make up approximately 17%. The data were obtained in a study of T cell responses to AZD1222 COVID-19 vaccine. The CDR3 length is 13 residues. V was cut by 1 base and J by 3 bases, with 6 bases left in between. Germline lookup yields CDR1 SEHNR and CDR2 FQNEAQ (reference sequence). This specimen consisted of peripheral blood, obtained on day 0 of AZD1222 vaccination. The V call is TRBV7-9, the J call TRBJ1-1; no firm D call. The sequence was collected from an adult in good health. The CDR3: CASSLDVYTEAFF. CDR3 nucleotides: TGTGCCAGCAGCTTAGATGTTTACACTGAAGCTTTCTTT. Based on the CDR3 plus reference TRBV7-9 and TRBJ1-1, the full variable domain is DTGVSQNPRHKITKRGQNVTFRCDPISEHNRLYWYRQTLGQGPEFLTYFQNEAQLEKSRLLSDRFSAERPKGSFSTLEIQRTEQGDSAMYLCASSLDVYTEAFFGQGTRLTVV.